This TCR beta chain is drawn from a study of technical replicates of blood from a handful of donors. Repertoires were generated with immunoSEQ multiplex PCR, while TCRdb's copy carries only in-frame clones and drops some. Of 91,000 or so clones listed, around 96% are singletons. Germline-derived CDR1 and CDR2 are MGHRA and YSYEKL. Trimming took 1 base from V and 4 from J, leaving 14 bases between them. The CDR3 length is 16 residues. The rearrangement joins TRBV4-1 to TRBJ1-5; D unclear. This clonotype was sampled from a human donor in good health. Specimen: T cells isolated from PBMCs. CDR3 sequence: CASSQAPEGTNQPQHF. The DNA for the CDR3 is TGCGCCAGCAGCCAAGCACCGGAGGGTACTAATCAGCCCCAGCATTTT.